These 30 T cell receptor beta chains came from one sample sequenced in a study of blood T cell repertoires in COVID-19. Generated by immunoSEQ multiplex PCR, the TCRdb table keeps only in-frame clones and is missing some. The table lists approximately 250,000 clones, around 82% of them singletons. Sequencing was done on a sample of peripheral blood. Receptors originate from a human donor in a cohort sampled during active COVID-19.

This rearrangement joins TRBV4-1 to TRBJ1-5; a possible D gene is TRBD1 (6 bases). The length of the CDR3 is 22 residues. Germline lookup yields CDR1 MGHRA and CDR2 YSYEKL. The V and J ends lost 3 bases and 0 bases respectively, with 30 bases between them. CDR3: CASSHSWMGDTPNQYSNQPQHF. DNA of the CDR3: TGCGCCAGCAGCCATTCCTGGATGGGGGACACCCCAAACCAATATAGCAATCAGCCCCAGCATTTT.

The V and J genes are TRBV4-2 and TRBJ2-1; D unclear. There are 15 residues in the CDR3. Germline V CDR1 and CDR2: LGHNA, YNFKEQ. The ends were cut back, 0 bases at V and 4 bases at J, with 10 bases in the middle. The CDR3 region is CASSQESTGYNEQFF. For the CDR3, the DNA is TGTGCCAGCAGCCAAGAAAGTACGGGTTACAATGAGCAGTTCTTC.

V usage is TRBV4-2 and J usage is TRBJ2-3; the match to TRBD2 covers 12 bases. Germline lookup yields CDR1 LGHNA and CDR2 YNFKEQ. This CDR3 has 15 residues. The V segment lost 7 bases and the J segment 4 bases; nucleotides outside the gene matches: 6. CDR3 amino acids: CASTPLAGGPDTQYF. DNA of the CDR3: TGTGCCAGCACCCCACTAGCGGGGGGACCAGATACGCAGTATTTT.

The chain employs TRBV7-9 and TRBJ2-3; D gene unclear. Germline CDR1 is SEHNR and CDR2 is FQNEAQ (reference sequence). The CDR3 length is 15 residues. V was clipped by 2 bases and J by 6 bases, with 15 bases between them. DNA for the CDR3: TGTGCCAGCAGCTTATATTCCAGTCCCTCCGATACGCAGTATTTT. Residues: CASSLYSSPSDTQYF.

The chain recombines TRBV9 with TRBJ2-3; 7 nucleotides match TRBD2. Germline CDR1 reads SGDLS; CDR2 reads YYNGEE. Trimming at V came to 2 bases and at J to 5 bases, leaving 5 bases not matched to a gene. The CDR3 loop spans 14 amino acids. In nucleotides, the CDR3 is TGTGCCAGCAGCGTCAGGCGGGAGTTAGATACGCAGTATTTT. Residues: CASSVRRELDTQYF.

The chain links TRBV11-3 to TRBJ2-1, with D maybe TRBD1 (5 bases). The CDR3 sequence is 13 residues long. CDR1 is SGHNT and CDR2 is YENEEA in the germline V gene. Trimming pared 1 base from V and 9 bases from J, leaving 10 bases between. The CDR3 protein is CASSLARGGEQFF. DNA of the CDR3: TGTGCCAGCAGCTTAGCAAGGGGCGGTGAGCAGTTCTTC.

This clone came up a few times. The chain joins TRBV5-1 to TRBJ2-2; perhaps TRBD1 as D (6 bases). Germline V gene sequence: CDR1 SGHRS, CDR2 YFSETQ. The CDR3 runs to 15 residues. V was cut by 4 bases and J by 3 bases, with 13 bases left in between. CDR3: CASSPGQWDTGELFF. CDR3 bases: TGCGCCAGCAGCCCCGGACAGTGGGACACCGGGGAGCTGTTTTTT.

The CDR3 DNA follows: TGTGCCAGCAGTTACGGCAGGGCTAGCGAGCAGTACTTC. Translating it yields CASSYGRASEQYF. The chain recombines TRBV6-6 with TRBJ2-7, with D possibly matching TRBD1 (5 bases). Deletions cut 2 bases from V and 6 bases from J, with 11 bases between. Germline V gene lookup returns CDR1 MNHNY and CDR2 SVGAGI (reference sequence). The CDR3 spans 13 residues.

This chain connects TRBV9 to TRBJ1-3; 9 nucleotides line up with TRBD1. The CDR3 is made up of 15 amino acids. Germline CDR1 is SGDLS and CDR2 is YYNGEE. V shed 3 bases and J 0 bases; nucleotides not matched to a gene: 1. The CDR3 coding sequence is TGTGCCAGCAGCGCGACAGGGGGCTCTGGAAACACCATATATTTT. The encoded protein is CASSATGGSGNTIYF.

This chain connects TRBV6-5 to TRBJ1-3; D is ambiguous. Trimming took off 0 bases at V and 2 bases at J, with 8 bases between the two ends. Per the germline V gene, CDR1 is MNHEY and CDR2 is SVGAGI. CDR3 length: 15 residues. CDR3 in amino acids: CASSYSNGAGNTIYF. The DNA of the CDR3 is TGTGCCAGCAGTTACTCGAACGGGGCTGGAAACACCATATATTTT.

Only one count was recorded for this clone. V gene TRBV7-2 combines with J gene TRBJ2-1; TRBD2 aligns across 9 bases. The CDR3 is 15 residues long. From germline, CDR1 is SGHTA and CDR2 FQGNSA. J lost 4 bases, V lost 2 bases, and 3 bases had no gene match. CDR3 amino acids: CASSLRLAGYNEQFF. Here the CDR3 DNA reads TGTGCCAGCAGCTTAAGGCTAGCGGGATACAATGAGCAGTTCTTC.

The chain employs TRBV27 and TRBJ2-7, with a possible D match to TRBD1 (6 bases). Germline values: CDR1 MNHEY, CDR2 SMNVEV (reference sequence). The CDR3 is 15 residues long. V shed 5 bases and J shed 1 base, with 15 bases lying between them. Here the CDR3 reads CASSPTTRGSYEQYF. In DNA form, the CDR3 reads TGTGCCAGCAGTCCAACGACGAGGGGGTCCTACGAGCAGTACTTC.

The chain links TRBV11-3 to TRBJ2-1; D possibly corresponds to TRBD2 (7 bases). Germline CDR1 and CDR2: SGHNT and YENEEA. The CDR3 is 17 amino acids. V dropped 4 bases and J dropped 2 bases, with 18 bases sitting between them. Here the CDR3 reads CASSSLKGGTAYNEQFF. The CDR3 DNA follows: TGTGCCAGCAGCTCACTAAAGGGGGGGACCGCCTACAATGAGCAGTTCTTC.

The V and J genes are TRBV10-1 and TRBJ1-6, with D possibly being TRBD1 (5 bases). This CDR3 is 18 amino acids long. The germline CDR1 and CDR2 sequences are WNHNN and SYGVQD (reference sequence). V was pared by 6 bases and J by 0 bases, with 18 bases between. CDR3 sequence reads: CASRGPEGLSSYNSPLHF. In nucleotides, the CDR3 is TGCGCCAGCAGAGGCCCGGAGGGGTTAAGCTCCTATAATTCACCCCTCCACTTT.

J is TRBJ1-5 and V is TRBV19; 7 bases agree with TRBD1. J gave up 0 bases and V 5 bases, and 7 bases lay outside the gene matches. CDR1 is LNHDA and CDR2 is SQIVND in the germline V gene (reference sequence). The CDR3 is 16 residues long. CDR3 protein: CASSYRGDNSNQPQHF. The CDR3 DNA is TGTGCCAGTAGTTACAGGGGCGACAATAGCAATCAGCCCCAGCATTTT.

The J gene is TRBJ1-5, the V gene TRBV2; D perhaps matches TRBD1 (6 bases). The germline V gene encodes CDR1 SNHLY and CDR2 FYNNEI. CDR3 size: 13 residues. Trimming took off 6 bases at V and 7 bases at J, with 13 bases between the two ends. The CDR3 region has the DNA TGTGCCAGCAGGATAATACAGGGCCAGCCCCAGCATTTT. Protein product: CASRIIQGQPQHF.

V is TRBV11-2 and J is TRBJ1-3; D is uncertain. The V gene lost 1 base and the J gene lost 4 bases, with 14 bases spanning the gap. This CDR3 has 16 amino acids. The V gene's germline CDR1 is SGHAT and CDR2 FQNNGV. The CDR3 sequence is CASSLGGRVRGNTIYF. The CDR3 bases are TGTGCCAGCAGCTTAGGCGGTCGGGTTCGCGGAAACACCATATATTTT.

With respect to this clone: The same CDR3 is also encoded by other DNA sequences in this sample. The chain has TRBV3-1 (or the pseudogene TRBV3-2) and TRBJ2-3; 8 bases are a match to TRBD2. The CDR3 has 16 amino acids. Germline V gene sequence: CDR1 LGHDT, CDR2 YNNKEL (reference sequence). V shed 2 bases and J 1 base; nucleotides not matched to a gene: 5. The CDR3, as DNA: TGTGCCAGCAGCCAAAAAGCGGGGGTGGGCACAGATACGCAGTATTTT. It yields the protein CASSQKAGVGTDTQYF.

The chain recombines TRBV24-1 with TRBJ2-1; a possible D gene is TRBD2 (6 bases). V gave up 2 bases and J gave up 3 bases, with 13 bases separating them. Germline V gene data show CDR1 as KGHDR and CDR2 as SFDVKD. The CDR3 sequence is 16 residues long. The CDR3, as DNA: TGTGCCACCAGTGATTCACTCGGGGGAGGCTACAATGAGCAGTTCTTC. This translates into CATSDSLGGGYNEQFF.

This clone appeared a few times. The V and J genes are TRBV19 and TRBJ2-1; 12 nucleotides agree with TRBD2. Germline assignment: CDR1 LNHDA and CDR2 SQIVND (reference sequence). This CDR3 spans 15 amino acids. Trimming cost V 0 bases and J 12 bases; bases outside gene matches: 6. The CDR3 loop is CASSIEHPSGRGQFF. The CDR3 DNA follows: TGTGCCAGTAGTATAGAGCATCCTAGCGGGAGGGGGCAGTTCTTC.

This chain joins TRBV10-1 and TRBJ2-7; D perhaps matches TRBD2 (5 bases). CDR3 length: 15 amino acids. The germline V gene encodes CDR1 WNHNN and CDR2 SYGVQD (reference sequence). V lost 8 bases and J 2 bases, leaving 19 bases between the germline ends. CDR3 sequence: CASAPRTSPTYEQYF. The CDR3 nucleotides are TGCGCCAGCGCCCCCAGGACTTCACCCACCTACGAGCAGTACTTC.

The rearrangement joins TRBV24-1 to TRBJ2-7; 8 bases line up with TRBD1. From germline, CDR1 is KGHDR and CDR2 SFDVKD. This CDR3 region has 16 residues. V was clipped by 0 bases and J by 2 bases; unmatched bases: 5. CDR3 nucleotide sequence: TGTGCCACCAGTGATTTGTCCGGGACAGGTACCTACGAGCAGTACTTC. Translated, it gives CATSDLSGTGTYEQYF.

The chain is built from TRBV5-5 and TRBJ2-3; D is uncertain. The CDR3 extends over 15 amino acids. The V gene lost 4 bases and the J gene lost 2 bases, with 14 bases spanning the gap. CDR1 is SGHKS and CDR2 is YYEKEE in the germline V gene (reference sequence). CDR3 sequence (DNA): TGTGCCAGCAGCCGACCGGGTTTGGACACAGATACGCAGTATTTT. Translating gives CASSRPGLDTDTQYF.

The chain is built from TRBV6-5 and TRBJ2-2; 10 bases match TRBD1. Germline V gene data show CDR1 as MNHEY and CDR2 as SVGAGI. Losses at the gene ends were 6 bases for V and 4 bases for J; bases not matched to a gene: 5. CDR3 size: 15 residues. The CDR3 DNA follows: TGTGCCAGCAGGGGGACAGGGGTCCGCACCGGGGAGCTGTTTTTT. Its protein product is CASRGTGVRTGELFF.

The chain is built from TRBV11-2 and TRBJ2-7, with D unclear. Per germline, CDR1 SGHAT and CDR2 FQNNGV. V was pared by 3 bases and J by 3 bases, with 9 bases between. This CDR3 has 13 amino acids. CDR3 sequence reads: CASSFVEIYEQYF. The CDR3 region has the DNA TGTGCCAGCAGCTTTGTTGAGATCTACGAGCAGTACTTC.

The chain joins TRBV14 to TRBJ1-3; no firm D call. V was trimmed by 4 bases and J by 0 bases, leaving 10 bases between them. Per the germline V gene, CDR1 is SGHDN and CDR2 is FVKESK. This CDR3 contains 15 residues. CDR3 DNA: TGTGCCAGCAGCCGTCCGGGAAGCTCTGGAAACACCATATATTTT. Protein sequence: CASSRPGSSGNTIYF. The full variable domain, rest sourced from reference TRBV14 and TRBJ1-3, is EAGVTQFPSHSVIEKGQTVTLRCDPISGHDNLYWYRRVMGKEIKFLLHFVKESKQDESGMPNNRFLAERTGGTYSTLKVQPAELEDSGVYFCASSRPGSSGNTIYFGEGSWLTVV.

The chain has TRBV3-1 (or the pseudogene TRBV3-2) and TRBJ1-5; 7 positions agree with TRBD1. Looked up from germline, CDR1 is LGHDT and CDR2 is YNNKEL (reference sequence). The ends lost 4 bases at V and 7 bases at J; junction bases unmatched: 7. This CDR3 region has 14 residues. DNA for the CDR3: TGTGCCAGCAGCCTTACAGGGGAGCGACAGCCCCAGCATTTT. Protein product: CASSLTGERQPQHF.

The chain employs TRBV5-5 and TRBJ1-1, with 7 bases identical to TRBD1. V trimming: 3 bases; J trimming: 0 bases; junction bases outside the gene matches: 5. CDR3 length equals 15 residues. CDR1 SGHKS and CDR2 YYEKEE come from the germline V gene (reference sequence). Written as DNA, the CDR3 is TGTGCCAGCAGCTGGGACAGTCCCATGAACACTGAAGCTTTCTTT. Its protein is CASSWDSPMNTEAFF.

The V call is TRBV7-2, the J call TRBJ1-4; D gene uncertain. Trimming took 6 bases from V and 3 from J, leaving 14 bases between them. The CDR3 runs to 15 residues. The germline CDR1 and CDR2 sequences are SGHTA and FQGNSA. CDR3 nucleotide sequence: TGTGCCAGCAGTCGGGAACAGCTACCTAATGAAAAACTGTTTTTT. Translation gives CASSREQLPNEKLFF.

In the case of this clone: The sample holds other DNA sequences that translate to the same CDR3. The chain has TRBV28 and TRBJ1-2, with D perhaps TRBD1 (5 bases). This CDR3 region has 14 residues. Germline V gives CDR1 MDHEN, CDR2 SYDVKM. V lost 6 bases, J lost 4 bases, and 15 bases lay in between. CDR3 residues: CASSRLRVGYGYTF. Here the CDR3 DNA reads TGTGCCAGCAGCCGTCTCAGGGTGGGCTATGGCTACACCTTC.